This paragraph reports one TCR beta chain. The CDR3 totals 10 residues. V lost 5 bases to trimming and J lost 5 bases, with 4 bases between them. The germline V gene encodes CDR1 SGDLS and CDR2 YYNGEE. The data were taken from a study of CD8 T cells in Susac syndrome. CD8+ and CD4+ T cells were negatively isolated; TEMRA cells were FACS-enriched. After extraction with the RNeasy kit, 0.5 to 1 ug of the RNA was reverse transcribed using random hexamers. MiXCR, applied by TCRdb to the immunoSEQ multiplex PCR reads, yields one record per CDR3 protein. Of tens of thousands of distinct CDR3 sequences in the sample, around 94% were seen once.

This clonotype originated in a human donor with Susac syndrome. Input material: CD8+ T cells from PBMCs. The rearrangement joins TRBV9 to TRBJ1-1; D ambiguous. CDR3 protein: CASRRTEAFF. As DNA, the CDR3 is TGTGCCAGCAGGCGGACTGAAGCTTTCTTT. The full variable domain, rest sourced from reference TRBV9 and TRBJ1-1, is DSGVTQTPKHLITATGQRVTLRCSPRSGDLSVYWYQQSLDQGLQFLIQYYNGEERAKGNILERFSAQQFPDLHSELNLSSLELGDSALYFCASRRTEAFFGQGTRLTVV.